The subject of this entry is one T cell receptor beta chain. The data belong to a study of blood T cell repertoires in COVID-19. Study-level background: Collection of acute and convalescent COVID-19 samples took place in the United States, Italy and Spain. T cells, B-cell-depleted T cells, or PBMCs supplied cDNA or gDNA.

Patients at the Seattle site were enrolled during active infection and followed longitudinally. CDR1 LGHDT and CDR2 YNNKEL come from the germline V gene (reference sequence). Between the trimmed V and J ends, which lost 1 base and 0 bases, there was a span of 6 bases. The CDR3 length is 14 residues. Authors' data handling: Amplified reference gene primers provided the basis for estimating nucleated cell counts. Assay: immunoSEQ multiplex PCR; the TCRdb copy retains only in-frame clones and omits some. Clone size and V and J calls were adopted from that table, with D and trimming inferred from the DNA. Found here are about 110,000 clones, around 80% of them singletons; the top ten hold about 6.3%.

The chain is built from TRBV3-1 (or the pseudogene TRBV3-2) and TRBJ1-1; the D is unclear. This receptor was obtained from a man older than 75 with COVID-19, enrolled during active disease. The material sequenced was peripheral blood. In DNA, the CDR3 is TGTGCCAGCAGCCAAGCCGTTATGAACACTGAAGCTTTCTTT. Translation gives CASSQAVMNTEAFF.